This T cell receptor beta chain was obtained from a study of liver allograft versus peripheral blood T cells. Study details: T cell receptor repertoires in transplanted livers were compared with those in recipients' peripheral blood. Study outcomes and limitations: Intra-allograft T cell receptor repertoires in the liver reportedly differed from peripheral blood repertoires.

Comment on this clonotype: Antigen unknown.

TCRdb ran MiXCR on the reads and lists one entry per CDR3 protein. Of around 2,700 distinct CDR3 sequences listed, around 15% are singletons. This TCR derives from a human patient who had a liver transplant. Some T cells may originate from the graft donor.

CDR3 amino acids: CSARDSATSGDPYEQYF. In DNA, the CDR3 is TGCAGTGCTAGAGATTCGGCGACTAGCGGGGACCCCTACGAGCAGTACTTC. V is TRBV20-1 and J is TRBJ2-7, with 11 nucleotides matching TRBD2. CDR3 length: 17 residues. After removal of 0 bases from V and 2 bases from J, the junction contained 9 bases not matched to a gene. Germline-derived CDR1 and CDR2 are DFQATT and SNEGSKA (reference sequence).